Listed below are T cell receptor beta chains from one sample, sequenced in a study of tumor and adjacent non-tumor tissue in lung cancer. MiXCR was run by TCRdb on the multiplex PCR reads, yielding one entry per CDR3 protein. The table has around 200,000 distinct CDR3 sequences, 70% to 75% seen once. The specimen was lung tumor tissue. The receptors come from a man in his 60s with non-small cell lung cancer. Both conserved end residues are part of each CDR3. Fields, in order: D gene, J gene, clone size, V gene, CDR3 DNA, CDR3 protein. D genes are given only for firm matches. A row's size may be missing; if present it is once, few, many or a size class.

.	TRBJ2-1	.	TRBV18	TGTGCCAGCTCACCGGGACACGGATCCTACAATGAGCAGTTCTTC	CASSPGHGSYNEQFF
.	TRBJ2-7	.	TRBV28	TGTGCCAGCATTTTATATGCCCGGGCAGGTTACGAGCAGTACTTC	CASILYARAGYEQYF
TRBD1	TRBJ2-2	many	TRBV4-3	TGCGCCAGCAGCCTAGGGGGGGACAGGGGGCGTACCGGGGAGCTGTTTTTT	CASSLGGDRGRTGELFF
.	TRBJ2-3	many	TRBV10-3	TGTGCCATCAAGGGGGTTACTCCCACAGATACGCAGTATTTT	CAIKGVTPTDTQYF
.	TRBJ2-1	few	TRBV2	TGTGCCAGCAGTGAAGGATACAATGAGCAGTTCTTC	CASSEGYNEQFF
TRBD1	TRBJ2-2	many	TRBV7-9	TGTGCCAGCAGCTTAGCCGGGACAGAAATCACCGGGGAGCTGTTTTTT	CASSLAGTEITGELFF
TRBD2	TRBJ2-1	.	TRBV6-1	TGTGCCAGCAGTCGGACTAGCGGCCTGGAGGAGCAGTTCTTC	CASSRTSGLEEQFF
.	TRBJ2-7	.	TRBV11-2	TGTGCCAGTAGCTTGAGAACACTTGGGGGCGAGGGGCCCTACGAGCAGTACTTC	CASSLRTLGGEGPYEQYF
TRBD1	TRBJ1-5	.	TRBV30	TGTGCCTGGAGTAGACAGGGGAATCAGCCCCAGCATTTT	CAWSRQGNQPQHF
.	TRBJ2-5	.	TRBV20-1	TGCAGTGCTAGTATCAGGAATGAAGAGACCCAGTACTTC	CSASIRNEETQYF
TRBD1	TRBJ2-1	.	TRBV6-6	TGTGCCAGCAGTTACCAGGGACAGAGCAATGAGCAGTTCTTC	CASSYQGQSNEQFF
.	TRBJ2-7	.	TRBV12-3/TRBV12-4	TGTGCCAGGAGTTTCCGGGGCTACGTGCAATACTTC	CARSFRGYVQYF
.	TRBJ2-1	.	TRBV12-3/TRBV12-4	TGTGCCAGCACCTTGGAGGACTGGAGAAGTAATGAACAGTTCTTC	CASTLEDWRSNEQFF
.	TRBJ2-1	.	TRBV5-6	TGTGCCAGCAGCGTGGACAGCCCCTACAATGAGCAGTTCTTC	CASSVDSPYNEQFF